This T cell receptor (beta chain) was recovered during a study of T cells expressing NK-cell markers. About the research overall: According to the study, TCR beta repertoires originated from sorted CD3+CD56+NKG2C+, CD3+CD56+NKG2C- and CD3+CD56-NKG2C+ T cells. Study-level results: Of CD8+ T cells, about 1.0-8% belonged to dominant NKG2C+ clonotypes in five to seven donors. One observes that, in several donors, these clonotypes were also the leading ones within the CD3+CD56-NKG2C+ fraction.

A word on this clonotype: Its cognate antigen is unknown.

This CDR3 spans 15 amino acids. CDR1 and CDR2 (germline): SNHLY, FYNNEI. TCRdb re-called the 5' RACE reads and shows each CDR3 protein once, DNA omitted. The sample table includes 250,000 or so distinct CDR3 sequences. The receptor comes from a woman aged 18 to 75 in good health. The gene calls are TRBV2 and TRBJ2-5; TCRdb indicates TRBD1, and absent DNA this call remains unverified. Sequenced: blood T cells: a sorted CD56 or NKG2C T cell subset, CD4+ or CD8+ T cells, or bulk PBMC T cells (not recorded which). CDR3: CASSETGAPQETQYF.